Following are 16 T cell receptor beta chains from one sample sequenced in a study of CD8 T cells in ankylosing spondylitis. Using its own MiXCR run on the 5' RACE reads, TCRdb lists one record per CDR3 protein. The sample records about 250,000 distinct CDR3 sequences, 10% being singletons. The sequencing sample was made of blood, either unsorted or a sorted T cell fraction (not recorded which). These receptors were obtained from a male donor with ankylosing spondylitis or in good health (not recorded which).

The chain links TRBV20-1 to TRBJ2-7, with D perhaps matching TRBD2 (6 bases). This CDR3 comprises 13 residues. Germline V lookup: CDR1 DFQATT, CDR2 SNEGSKA (reference sequence). V shed 6 bases and J shed 0 bases, with 12 bases lying between them. The CDR3 loop reads CSAASGFSYEQYF. In nucleotides, the CDR3 is TGCAGTGCCGCCAGCGGGTTCTCCTACGAGCAGTACTTC.

This clonotype was observed a handful of times. The chain links TRBV29-1 to TRBJ2-7; D may correspond to TRBD1 or TRBD2 (5 bases each). Trimming shortened V by 4 bases and J by 2 bases, and 12 bases separated the two germline ends. Germline V gives CDR1 SQVTM, CDR2 ANQGSEA. This CDR3 has 13 residues. CDR3 in DNA: TGCAGCGTTGCCAAGGGACGGACCTACGAGCAGTACTTC. This codes for CSVAKGRTYEQYF.

The sample holds many counts of this clonotype. The chain uses TRBV2 and TRBJ2-1; 10 positions match TRBD2. V dropped 6 bases and J dropped 7; count of bases not matched to a gene: 9. The CDR3 covers 15 residues. Germline-derived CDR1 and CDR2 are SNHLY and FYNNEI. DNA for the CDR3: TGTGCCAGCAGGGCCCAAGCGGGGGGGCATAATGAGCAGTTCTTC. Protein: CASRAQAGGHNEQFF.

In its sample, this clonotype was seen many times. This chain links TRBV12-3 or TRBV12-4 with TRBJ2-7; D remains unclear. CDR3 length: 13 amino acids. Trimming cost V 5 bases and J 4 bases, with 12 bases left between them. DNA of the CDR3: TGTGCCAGCAGTCGTGTCTATGAGTACGAGCAGTACTTC. It translates to CASSRVYEYEQYF.

The rearrangement links TRBV7-9 to TRBJ1-1, with D possibly being TRBD1 (5 bases). Germline V gives CDR1 SEHNR, CDR2 FQNEAQ (reference sequence). Trimming took 6 bases from V and 2 from J, leaving 7 bases between them. The length of the CDR3 is 12 residues. The CDR3: CASRQDNTEAFF. CDR3 coding DNA: TGTGCCAGCAGACAGGATAACACTGAAGCTTTCTTT.

This clonotype occurred many times. The chain uses TRBV27 and TRBJ1-2; a weak D match, TRBD1 (6 bases). V dropped 8 bases and J dropped 8 bases, with 21 bases sitting between them. This CDR3 spans 14 amino acids. Germline-derived CDR1 and CDR2 are MNHEY and SMNVEV (reference sequence). CDR3 loop: CASHPMVSGGGYTF. The DNA of the CDR3 is TGTGCCAGCCACCCCATGGTATCGGGGGGCGGCTACACCTTC.

The sample holds many counts of this clonotype. CDR3 residues: CATNTGELFF. The CDR3 DNA sequence: TGTGCCACGAACACCGGGGAGCTGTTTTTT. V and J are TRBV7-9 and TRBJ2-2; no definite D call. The V gene's germline CDR1 is SEHNR and CDR2 FQNEAQ (reference sequence). V was clipped by 10 bases and J by 0 bases, with 0 bases between them. The CDR3 contains 10 residues.

At least ten counts were recorded for this clonotype. CDR3 DNA: TGTGCCAGCAGCGGCCGGGACAGGGGCGGGAACTACGAGCAGTACTTC. Protein sequence: CASSGRDRGGNYEQYF. V gene TRBV27 combines with J gene TRBJ2-7, with TRBD1 matching over 10 bases. There are 16 residues in the CDR3. V shed 6 bases and J 3 bases; nucleotides not matched to a gene: 11. Germline V lookup: CDR1 MNHEY, CDR2 SMNVEV (reference sequence).

Ten or more counts support this clonotype. The V call is TRBV5-1, the J call TRBJ2-3; D is unresolved. Germline V lookup: CDR1 SGHRS, CDR2 YFSETQ. The length of the CDR3 is 17 residues. The V end lost 1 base, the J end lost 0 bases, and 15 bases lay between the germline ends. The CDR3 loop reads CASSLYAPIGSTDTQYF. The CDR3 nucleotides read TGCGCCAGCAGCTTGTACGCCCCGATTGGGAGCACAGATACGCAGTATTTT.

This rearrangement joins TRBV7-2 to TRBJ2-1; D ambiguous. Trimming cost V 1 base and J 1 base, with 8 bases left between them. The CDR3 runs to 15 residues. CDR1 SGHTA and CDR2 FQGNSA come from the germline V gene. For the CDR3, the DNA is TGTGCCAGCAGCTTAGAAGGTAATTCCTACAATGAGCAGTTCTTC. Translating gives CASSLEGNSYNEQFF.

This clonotype was counted many times. This chain uses TRBV12-3 or TRBV12-4 with TRBJ2-6; 7 bases align to TRBD1. The junction had 4 bases not matched to a gene; V was cut back by 6 bases and J by 2 bases. This CDR3 is built from 15 residues. The DNA of the CDR3 is TGTGCCAGCAGACCTCAGGGGGCTGGGGCCAACGTCCTGACTTTC. This gives the protein CASRPQGAGANVLTF.

This clonotype was picked up one time. This rearrangement joins TRBV7-9 to TRBJ2-7; 8 nucleotides line up with TRBD1. Germline CDR1 is SEHNR and CDR2 is FQNEAQ (reference sequence). This CDR3 region has 14 residues. V was pared by 6 bases and J by 2 bases, with 6 bases of the junction left unmatched. The CDR3 spells CASSPDRVTYEQYF. The CDR3 nucleotides read TGTGCCAGCAGTCCGGACAGGGTTACCTACGAGCAGTACTTC.

The J gene is TRBJ1-2, the V gene TRBV4-2; D uncertain. Germline CDR1 and CDR2: LGHNA and YNFKEQ. V was trimmed by 5 bases and J by 3 bases, leaving 16 bases between them. The CDR3 is 15 amino acids. CDR3 in amino acids: CASSSTSQPYYGYTF. For the CDR3, the DNA is TGTGCCAGCAGCTCAACATCACAGCCGTACTATGGCTACACCTTC.

In its sample, this clonotype was seen a few times. The chain employs TRBV12-3 or TRBV12-4 and TRBJ2-2; 8 bases are shared with TRBD1. The CDR3 spans 15 residues. Trimming removed 6 bases from V and 4 bases from J; junction bases left unmatched: 7. CDR3 DNA: TGTGCCAGCAGCTCTGACAGGGGAGCCACCGGGGAGCTGTTTTTT. Translated, it gives CASSSDRGATGELFF.

The table lists this clonotype with many counts. The chain uses TRBV11-3 and TRBJ2-1, with D maybe TRBD1 (5 bases). The germline V and J ends were trimmed by 7 bases and 0 bases, with 22 bases remaining between them. This CDR3 comprises 18 residues. Germline CDR1 is SGHNT and CDR2 is YENEEA. The CDR3 region has the DNA TGTGCCAGCAACTATCTTCAAACCAGGGATCTCTCCTACAATGAGCAGTTCTTC. Its translation: CASNYLQTRDLSYNEQFF.

This clonotype was observed many times. The J gene is TRBJ2-1, the V gene TRBV11-2; no clear D. This CDR3 contains 19 residues. The V end lost 1 base, the J end lost 0 bases, and 19 bases lay between the germline ends. Germline V gene lookup returns CDR1 SGHAT and CDR2 FQNNGV. In DNA, the CDR3 is TGTGCCAGCAGCTTAGTTCGTGGGAATATTGGGTACTCCTACAATGAGCAGTTCTTC. Translation: CASSLVRGNIGYSYNEQFF.